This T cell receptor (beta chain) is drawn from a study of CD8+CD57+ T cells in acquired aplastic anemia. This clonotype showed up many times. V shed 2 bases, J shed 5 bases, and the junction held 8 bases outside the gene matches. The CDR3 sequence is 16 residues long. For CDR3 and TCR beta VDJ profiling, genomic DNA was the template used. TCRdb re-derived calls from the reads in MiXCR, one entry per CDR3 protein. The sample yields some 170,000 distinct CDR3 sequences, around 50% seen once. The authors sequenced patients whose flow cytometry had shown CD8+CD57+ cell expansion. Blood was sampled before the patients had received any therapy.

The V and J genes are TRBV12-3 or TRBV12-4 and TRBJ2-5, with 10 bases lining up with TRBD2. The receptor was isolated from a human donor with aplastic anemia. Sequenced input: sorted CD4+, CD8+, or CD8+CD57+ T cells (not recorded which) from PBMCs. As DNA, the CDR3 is TGTGCCAGCAGTTTAAGGCTAGCGGGGGCAGGTGAGACCCAGTACTTC. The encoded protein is CASSLRLAGAGETQYF.